This TCR beta chain came from a study of T-cell reconstitution after alpha-beta-depleted transplantation in children. The sample holds a few counts of this clonotype. Its specificity is unknown. The authors prepared the TCRbeta library with unique molecular identifiers. A single record per CDR3 protein comes from TCRdb applying MiXCR to the PCR reads. Here the sample spans hundreds of thousands of distinct CDR3 sequences, 8.2% being singletons. The ends lost 6 bases at V and 6 bases at J; junction bases unmatched: 6. This CDR3 contains 15 residues. CDR1 and CDR2 (germline): DFQATT, SNEGSKA (reference sequence). Study-wide results and limits: After one year, T-cell counts and TCRbeta diversity mostly came from new T cells. Surviving recipient T cells and intrathymic progenitors accounted for some patients' high TCRbeta diversity at day 60.

The chain employs TRBV20-1 and TRBJ2-2; TRBD2 aligns across 14 bases. The source material was PBMCs, mostly from graft donor cells, sampled 180 days after TCRalphabeta/CD19-depleted stem cell transplant. The TCR sequence derives from a male patient younger than 18 who had a stem cell transplant for acute lymphoblastic leukemia, so the T cells may come from the graft donor. CDR3: CSAPTSGGAAGELFF. The CDR3 bases are TGCAGTGCGCCGACTAGCGGGGGGGCCGCCGGGGAGCTGTTTTTT.